This TCR beta chain came from a study of blood T cell repertoires in COVID-19 (dated by TCRdb to the early 2020s). General notes on the study: The collaborator samples originated in the United States, Italy and Spain and spanned the acute and convalescent phases of COVID-19. Samples were obtained from the ongoing ImmuneRACE study (first 160 participants) and from over a thousand subjects provided by 6 global collaborators. Where available, HLA class I and class II types were obtained from metadata supplied by the sample provider rather than from assay-based typing. A freely available public database, intended as a resource for researchers studying the immune response to SARS-CoV-2, is where the repertoires were released. Sample metadata almost always included a de-identified subject ID, COVID-19 status, age in years and sex. The prospective study material was composed of cDNA or gDNA derived from T cells, B-cell-depleted T cells, or PBMCs. The dataset comprised deeply sampled blood TCRbeta repertoires from subjects exposed to, actively infected with, or recovered from COVID-19.

Worth noting for this clone: This clone's antigen is unknown. Base qualities are not at hand, and no much larger clone is one base apart.

CDR1 and CDR2 were assigned from the germline V gene as SGHAT and FQNNGV. The junction carries 14 bases between V and J, which are trimmed by 2 bases and 1 base respectively. The CDR3, cysteine through phenylalanine, is 16 amino acids long. Here the CDR3 DNA is all that survives: 48 bases in frame from base 1. Collaborating institutions collected whole blood in K2EDTA tubes following their own protocols. For TCRbeta analysis, collaborator samples were shipped as frozen whole blood, as isolated PBMCs, or as DNA extracted from either sample type. Here is what the overall study found, with its caveats: The amount of clinical and demographic metadata varied by source and participant and was provided uncurated.

TCRbeta CDR3 regions were amplified from genomic DNA by means of the immunoSEQ Assay, a bias-controlled multiplex PCR. The authors processed their data as follows. The number of nucleated cells in each sample was estimated from the amplification of reference gene primers within the assay. Sequence reads were collapsed and filtered to measure the absolute abundance of every unique TCRbeta CDR3 rearrangement. For each sample, productive Simpson clonality was calculated by taking the square root of Simpson's diversity index across productive rearrangements. Drawn from immuneACCESS, this table holds only the in-frame rearrangements with V and J called that TCRdb kept. Clones are partly lost; checked studies trace under half to an unresolved V gene and leave the rest unexplained. Clone size and the V and J calls come from that table; the DNA yielded D and trimming. The sample data list 150,000 to 200,000 clones, and approximately 90% of these were observed just once. The ten top clones hold around 2.1% of the sample.

The sequence derives from a man between 18 and 29 years old with acute or convalescent COVID-19. Specimen: peripheral blood. The rearranged segments are TRBV11-2 and TRBJ1-1, with no confidently assigned D gene. The CDR3 reads CASSLPGWAANTEAFF. The DNA is TGTGCCAGCAGCTTACCCGGTTGGGCAGCGAACACTGAAGCTTTCTTT. The CDR3, completed at both ends by the reference TRBV11-2 and TRBJ1-1 genes, gives the full variable domain EAGVAQSPRYKIIEKRQSVAFWCNPISGHATLYWYQQILGQGPKLLIQFQNNGVVDDSQLPKDRFSAERLKGVDSTLKIQPAKLEDSAVYLCASSLPGWAANTEAFFGQGTRLTVV.